The entry that follows covers one TCR beta chain sequence. Its antigen is undetermined. A much larger clone lies one base from this, so it may be a read error. As to time point: longitudinal time-point 1 (baseline). The method for making cDNA was 5'RACE, and it used 10-nucleotide random UMIs. Every sequencing run produced over 180 million TCR-beta sequences that came from 15-18 subjects. Using its own MiXCR run on the 5' RACE reads, TCRdb lists one record per CDR3 protein. The table has 64,000 or so distinct CDR3 sequences, 10% seen once; the top ten hold 8.5% to 10%. This record belongs to a study of neurological immune-mediated disorders. Regarding the study as a whole: Multiple sclerosis was found to have the least TCR clonal expansion, below healthy controls, and HTLV-1-associated myelopathy the most. Private repertoires in all groups were suggested, as expanded clones shared no CDR3 amino acid sequences across subjects.

Germline CDR1 MDHEN, CDR2 SYDVKM. The junction had 9 bases not matched to a gene; V was cut back by 2 bases and J by 2 bases. The CDR3 has 16 residues. Input material: PBMCs. The clonotype was recovered from a man in his thirties or forties in good health. V usage is TRBV28 and J usage is TRBJ2-7, with 7 bases that match TRBD1. In DNA, the CDR3 is TGTGCCAGCAGTTTAACCGGGACAGTGGGAACCTACGAGCAGTACTTC. The encoded protein is CASSLTGTVGTYEQYF. The whole variable domain, filled in from reference TRBV28 and TRBJ2-7, reads DVKVTQSSRYLVKRTGEKVFLECVQDMDHENMFWYRQDPGLGLRLIYFSYDVKMKEKGDIPEGYSVSREKKERFSLILESASTNQTSMYLCASSLTGTVGTYEQYFGPGTRLTVT.